This T cell receptor beta chain comes out of a study of PD-1 blockade in classical Hodgkin lymphoma. Study conclusions and caveats: Excluded were patients who started nivolumab under 1 year after ASCT, a group that had lower diversity. Diversity in CD4+ TCRs, unlike that measured in CD8+ TCRs, had risen significantly by C4D1. Complete responders started with a diversity level that resembled newly diagnosed patients at baseline.

Profiled with immunoSEQ multiplex PCR; TCRdb holds only in-frame clones, not every one. Of around 90,000 clones in the sample, around 80% were seen once. Described time point: cycle 4 day 1 (C4D1), after five to seven weeks of nivolumab. Each patient's relapse followed autologous stem cell transplantation, and brentuximab vedotin exposure varied. Patients' outcomes at their best amounted to complete response, partial response or progressive disease. Germline V gene lookup returns CDR1 SGHRS and CDR2 YFSETQ. The CDR3 has 13 residues. V shed 3 bases and J shed 4 bases, with 11 bases lying between them. The sample holds one count of this clone. Its antigen is undetermined.

The material sequenced was peripheral blood mononuclear cells (PBMCs), taken before the fourth cycle of nivolumab. The clonotype was recovered from a human donor with classical Hodgkin lymphoma. The V call is TRBV5-1, the J call TRBJ2-7; a weak D match, TRBD2 (7 bases). The CDR3 reads CASSWEGGYEQYF. For the CDR3, the DNA is TGCGCCAGCAGCTGGGAGGGGGGTTACGAGCAGTACTTC. The entire variable domain, with the rest obtained from reference TRBV5-1 and TRBJ2-7, is as follows: KAGVTQTPRYLIKTRGQQVTLSCSPISGHRSVSWYQQTPGQGLQFLFEYFSETQRNKGNFPGRFSGRQFSNSRSEMNVSTLELGDSALYLCASSWEGGYEQYFGPGTRLTVT.